The present entry profiles one TCR beta chain with its context. Its target is unknown. The entry originates in a study of vaccination and CD4 T cells after COVID-19. Study-wide background: Six men and four women formed the convalescents, two being Hispanic.

Treatment: approximately nine-day PBMC culture with coronavirus spike peptide pools or control peptides (ViraFEST assay). ViraFEST stimulated the growth of antigen-specific T cells using peptide pools and subsequently profiled their TCRs by sequencing. Germline loops: CDR1 SEHNR, CDR2 FQNEAQ (reference sequence). V was trimmed by 6 bases and J by 1 base, leaving 9 bases between them. The CDR3 runs 13 residues. Cultured CD4+ T-cell DNA underwent Oncomine TCR Beta short-read sequencing. In this case, cultured CD4+ T cells provided the extracted genomic DNA. TCRdb re-called the PCR reads with MiXCR, one entry per CDR3 protein. The table lists 22,000 or so distinct CDR3 sequences, less than 70% of them singletons.

The TCR originated in a human donor who had recovered from COVID-19. Sequences were obtained from CD4+ T cells from blood, cultured in vitro. J is TRBJ1-1 and V is TRBV7-9; D might be TRBD1 (5 bases). Written as DNA, the CDR3 is TGTGCCAGCAGTTGGGGGGAGAACACTGAAGCTTTCTTT. Translated: CASSWGENTEAFF.